The 27 T cell receptor beta chains below all came from one sample that was sequenced in a study of T cell repertoires in cytomegalovirus infection. One entry per CDR3 protein results from TCRdb running MiXCR on the reads. The sample lists over 450,000 distinct CDR3 sequences; 11% were seen once. Sequencing was carried out using PBMCs. Source of these receptors: a human donor in good health (CMV status not recorded). Some clones in this sample may be carry-over from other donors' samples.

The chain recombines TRBV29-1 with TRBJ2-5, with a possible D match to TRBD1 (5 bases). Germline-derived CDR1 and CDR2 are SQVTM and ANQGSEA. The CDR3 sequence is 12 residues long. Between the trimmed V and J ends, which lost 4 bases and 2 bases, there was a span of 8 bases. The CDR3 nucleotides are TGCAGCGTTGCTGACAGTCAAGAGACCCAGTACTTC. It encodes CSVADSQETQYF.

In its sample, this clonotype was seen a few times. This chain joins TRBV7-3 and TRBJ2-2; D ambiguous. There are 13 residues in the CDR3. CDR1 is SGHTA and CDR2 is FQGTGA in the germline V gene. Between the trimmed V and J ends, which lost 2 bases and 6 bases, there was a span of 7 bases. CDR3 in DNA: TGTGCCAGCAGCTTAGTAGACTCCGGGGAGCTGTTTTTT. It specifies CASSLVDSGELFF.

The rearrangement links TRBV20-1 to TRBJ2-3; 14 bases line up with TRBD2. The CDR3 totals 16 residues. The V gene's germline CDR1 is DFQATT and CDR2 SNEGSKA (reference sequence). J gave up 5 bases and V 3 bases, and 7 bases lay outside the gene matches. In nucleotides, the CDR3 is TGCAGTGCTAGGGGAGGACTAGCGGGGGGCGAAGATACGCAGTATTTT. Protein: CSARGGLAGGEDTQYF.

This clonotype was detected a few times. The J gene is TRBJ2-3, the V gene TRBV28, with 8 bases matching TRBD2. V trimming: 9 bases; J trimming: 5 bases; junction bases outside the gene matches: 16. The CDR3 is 16 amino acids. Germline V gene data show CDR1 as MDHEN and CDR2 as SYDVKM. The CDR3 loop is CASPPPGGQDGDTQYF. As DNA, the CDR3 is TGTGCCAGTCCCCCACCGGGAGGGCAAGATGGAGATACGCAGTATTTT. The whole variable domain, remainder taken from reference TRBV28 and TRBJ2-3, is DVKVTQSSRYLVKRTGEKVFLECVQDMDHENMFWYRQDPGLGLRLIYFSYDVKMKEKGDIPEGYSVSREKKERFSLILESASTNQTSMYLCASPPPGGQDGDTQYFGPGTRLTVL.

This clonotype was detected many times. This chain links TRBV6-1 with TRBJ1-5; D is perhaps TRBD1 (5 bases). CDR1 is MNHNS, CDR2 SASEGT, per germline. The length of the CDR3 is 13 residues. V gave up 6 bases and J gave up 5 bases, with 11 bases separating them. CDR3 coding DNA: TGTGCCAGCAGGCGGGGACCGGATCAGCCCCAGCATTTT. Protein sequence: CASRRGPDQPQHF.

This clonotype has ten or more counts. The chain employs TRBV20-1 and TRBJ1-4, with no clear D. The ends were cut back, 6 bases at V and 0 bases at J, with 14 bases in the middle. The CDR3 totals 15 residues. Looked up from germline, CDR1 is DFQATT and CDR2 is SNEGSKA (reference sequence). The CDR3 DNA is TGCAGTGCACGTAGGGTACCCGCAACTAATGAAAAACTGTTTTTT. It specifies CSARRVPATNEKLFF.

This clonotype has at least ten counts. The chain carries TRBV4-1 and TRBJ1-1, with TRBD1 matching 11 bases. Germline values: CDR1 MGHRA, CDR2 YSYEKL. Germline trimming cut 0 bases from V and 5 bases from J; bases unmatched to any gene: 2. The CDR3 covers 15 residues. CDR3 sequence reads: CASSQDGTGGTEAFF. The CDR3 DNA follows: TGCGCCAGCAGCCAAGATGGGACAGGGGGAACTGAAGCTTTCTTT.

This clonotype appeared many times. The genes are TRBV6-2 or TRBV6-3 and TRBJ2-2, with D possibly called TRBD1 or TRBD2 (5 bases each). The V end lost 6 bases, the J end lost 0 bases, and 14 bases lay between the germline ends. The CDR3 is 16 residues long. The V gene's germline CDR1 is MNHEY and CDR2 SVGEGT. The CDR3 coding sequence is TGTGCCAGCAGCCAAACCGGGACCCCGAACACCGGGGAGCTGTTTTTT. Its protein is CASSQTGTPNTGELFF.

This chain links TRBV11-2 with TRBJ2-5, with D possibly TRBD2 on 5 matching bases. There are 16 residues in the CDR3. Per the germline V gene, CDR1 is SGHAT and CDR2 is FQNNGV. Trimming shortened V by 4 bases and J by 5 bases, and 20 bases separated the two germline ends. The CDR3 DNA reads TGTGCCAGCAGCTCAACTAGGGTCGGGAAAGGGGAGACCCAGTACTTC. Protein sequence: CASSSTRVGKGETQYF.

This clonotype came up many times. The chain is built from TRBV18 and TRBJ2-7, with D unclear. The germline V and J ends were trimmed by 5 bases and 3 bases, with 11 bases remaining between them. Germline values: CDR1 KGHSH, CDR2 LQKENI. The CDR3 loop spans 13 amino acids. CDR3 loop: CASSFDAGYEQYF. CDR3 in DNA: TGTGCCAGCTCATTTGACGCCGGCTACGAGCAGTACTTC.

This clonotype was detected ten times or more. In DNA, the CDR3 is TGTGCCAGCAGCTTAGCGGGCGGCCCTCGGCGGGAGCAGTTCTTC. This sequence encodes CASSLAGGPRREQFF. The rearrangement links TRBV11-1 to TRBJ2-1; D is ambiguous. The CDR3 is made up of 15 amino acids. V lost 0 bases and J lost 10, with 16 bases in between. Germline V gene data show CDR1 as SGHAT and CDR2 as FQDESV (reference sequence).

The chain is built from TRBV11-2 and TRBJ2-6; D could derive from TRBD1 or TRBD2 (5 bases each). The germline CDR1 and CDR2 sequences are SGHAT and FQNNGV. This CDR3 is 18 amino acids long. V gave up 3 bases and J gave up 4 bases, with 19 bases separating them. This CDR3 is CASSFSRRGVTGANVLTF. CDR3 DNA sequence: TGTGCCAGCAGCTTCAGTAGGAGAGGGGTAACCGGGGCCAACGTCCTGACTTTC. Supplemented by reference TRBV11-2 and TRBJ2-6, the full variable domain reads EAGVAQSPRYKIIEKRQSVAFWCNPISGHATLYWYQQILGQGPKLLIQFQNNGVVDDSQLPKDRFSAERLKGVDSTLKIQPAKLEDSAVYLCASSFSRRGVTGANVLTFGAGSRLTVL.

This clonotype showed up many times. This chain connects TRBV5-1 to TRBJ1-5; a weak D match, TRBD1 (6 bases). This CDR3 is 14 amino acids long. V was clipped by 5 bases and J by 7 bases, with 16 bases between them. CDR1 is SGHRS and CDR2 is YFSETQ in the germline V gene. Written as DNA, the CDR3 is TGCGCCAGCAGTGCTGGGGGGGGCGGACAGCCCCAGCATTTT. Encoded protein: CASSAGGGGQPQHF.

This clonotype was found many times. The rearrangement uses TRBV12-3 or TRBV12-4 and TRBJ1-6; D is ambiguous. The CDR3 runs 15 residues. V was cut by 3 bases and J by 1 base, with 7 bases left in between. CDR3 loop: CASSFEASYNSPLHF. CDR3 in DNA: TGTGCCAGCAGTTTCGAGGCATCCTATAATTCACCCCTCCACTTT.

The gene calls are TRBV6-2 or TRBV6-3 and TRBJ2-1; the match to TRBD2 covers 9 bases. Germline V lookup: CDR1 MNHEY, CDR2 SVGEGT. The ends lost 5 bases at V and 5 bases at J; junction bases unmatched: 7. The CDR3 consists of 15 residues. CDR3 protein: CASSQQRGANNEQFF. In DNA form, the CDR3 reads TGTGCCAGCAGTCAACAGCGGGGGGCCAACAATGAGCAGTTCTTC.

This clonotype was counted ten times or more. The CDR3 reads CASSPGEGAEAFF. For the CDR3, the DNA is TGTGCCAGCAGCCCCGGAGAGGGCGCTGAAGCTTTCTTT. The chain joins TRBV12-3 or TRBV12-4 to TRBJ1-1; D uncertain. The CDR3 sequence is 13 residues long. The ends were cut back, 6 bases at V and 6 bases at J, with 14 bases in the middle.

With respect to this clonotype: One base away lies a much larger clone, so this may be a sequencing read error. The genes are TRBV29-1 and TRBJ1-3, with 7 nucleotides matching TRBD1. Germline lookup yields CDR1 SQVTM and CDR2 ANQGSEA. This CDR3 contains 14 residues. The CDR3 coding sequence is TGCAGCGTTTTCTCCGACAGGGCTGGAAACACCTTATATTTT. Encoded protein: CSVFSDRAGNTLYF.

This clonotype was counted only a few times. The chain carries TRBV6-1 and TRBJ1-2, with unresolved D. This CDR3 contains 13 residues. From germline, CDR1 is MNHNS and CDR2 SASEGT. V was clipped by 9 bases and J by 5 bases, with 16 bases between them. Written as DNA, the CDR3 is TGTGCCAGTTTAAATAGGGATACATATGGCTACACCTTC. Its protein product is CASLNRDTYGYTF.

Many counts were recorded for this clonotype. The chain recombines TRBV7-2 with TRBJ2-1; 7 bases map to TRBD2. The ends lost 5 bases at V and 6 bases at J; junction bases unmatched: 10. The CDR3 runs 15 residues. Germline V lookup: CDR1 SGHTA, CDR2 FQGNSA. CDR3 sequence: CASSPRISGFNEQFF. CDR3 coding DNA: TGTGCCAGCAGCCCCCGAATTAGCGGGTTCAATGAGCAGTTCTTC. The full variable domain, completed using reference TRBV7-2 and TRBJ2-1, is GAGVSQSPSNKVTEKGKDVELRCDPISGHTALYWYRQSLGQGLEFLIYFQGNSAPDKSGLPSDRFSAERTGGSVSTLTIQRTQQEDSAVYLCASSPRISGFNEQFFGPGTRLTVL.

The CDR3 loop reads CASSSGPPRTDSPLHF. CDR3 nucleotide sequence: TGTGCCAGCAGTTCCGGACCTCCTAGAACGGATTCACCCCTCCACTTT. The genes are TRBV12-3 or TRBV12-4 and TRBJ1-6; unclear D gene. This CDR3 region has 16 residues. The germline V and J ends were trimmed by 4 bases and 8 bases, with 18 bases remaining between them.

This clonotype was seen repeatedly, ten times or more. The genes are TRBV7-8 and TRBJ1-1, with no clear D. Trimming left V 0 bases short and J 6 bases short, with 8 bases between. CDR3 length equals 13 residues. Per the germline V gene, CDR1 is SGHVS and CDR2 is FQNEAQ. In DNA form, the CDR3 reads TGTGCCAGCAGCTTAGCGTTATCCGCTGAAGCTTTCTTT. This encodes CASSLALSAEAFF.

This clonotype has ten or more counts. The J gene is TRBJ2-3, the V gene TRBV6-5; TRBD2 matches 13 bases. V lost 5 bases and J lost 4; bases outside the gene matches: 9. The CDR3 totals 17 residues. In germline, CDR1 is MNHEY, CDR2 SVGAGI. The CDR3 region is CASSNQGLAGAPDTQYF. The CDR3, as DNA: TGTGCCAGCAGTAACCAAGGACTAGCGGGAGCTCCAGATACGCAGTATTTT.

A few counts support this clonotype. The rearrangement links TRBV14 to TRBJ2-4; 12 bases agree with TRBD2. Germline V CDR1 and CDR2: SGHDN, FVKESK. Losses at the gene ends were 0 bases for V and 8 bases for J; bases not matched to a gene: 8. This CDR3 spans 17 amino acids. CDR3 sequence (DNA): TGTGCCAGCAGCCAAGATGCTAGCGGGGGGGCCTTGGACATTCAGTACTTC. This sequence encodes CASSQDASGGALDIQYF.

The CDR3 DNA reads TGCAGTGCTAGTCCTACTAGCGGGGGGACAGATACGCAGTATTTT. Translated: CSASPTSGGTDTQYF. The V gene is TRBV20-1, the J gene TRBJ2-3, with 12 bases matching TRBD2. V lost 3 bases, J lost 3 bases, and 4 bases stayed unmatched. Germline V gives CDR1 DFQATT, CDR2 SNEGSKA (reference sequence). The CDR3 loop spans 15 amino acids.

This clonotype was counted at least ten times. The chain joins TRBV12-3 or TRBV12-4 to TRBJ1-2; 8 bases agree with TRBD1. This CDR3 has 15 amino acids. Trimming took 3 bases from V and 5 from J; bases not matched to a gene: 8. In DNA form, the CDR3 reads TGTGCCAGCAGTTTCTTCGGACAGGGCCCATATGGCTACACCTTC. Translation gives CASSFFGQGPYGYTF.

The sample holds a few counts of this clonotype. This sequence joins TRBV20-1 and TRBJ2-5; 7 bases are a match to TRBD2. Germline assignment: CDR1 DFQATT and CDR2 SNEGSKA (reference sequence). J gave up 4 bases and V 4 bases, and 9 bases lay outside the gene matches. CDR3 length: 14 amino acids. The CDR3 protein is CSANTAGLGETQYF. CDR3 in DNA: TGCAGTGCTAACACAGCGGGACTCGGAGAGACCCAGTACTTC.

On this clonotype itself: Being one base from a much bigger clone, this may be a read error. This CDR3 fails to terminate in the conserved phenylalanine or tryptophan, so it likely reflects a read error. The chain recombines TRBV12-3 or TRBV12-4 with TRBJ1-1; possibly TRBD1 for D (5 bases). The germline V and J ends were trimmed by 5 bases and 4 bases, with 11 bases remaining between them. The CDR3 runs 13 residues. The CDR3 DNA reads as TGTGCCAGCAGTCGTGGGGCCCGCACTGAAGCTTTCTTA. Translation gives CASSRGARTEAFL.